These 3 T cell receptor beta chains were sequenced from one sample in a study of blood T cell repertoires in COVID-19. Here immunoSEQ multiplex PCR was the method, and the copy in TCRdb shows in-frame clones only, minus some. The data show more than 90,000 clones, roughly nine tenths seen once. Material for sequencing was peripheral blood. These receptors came from a human donor in a cohort sampled during active COVID-19.

This sequence joins TRBV3-1 (or the pseudogene TRBV3-2) and TRBJ2-5; D gene ambiguous. This CDR3 is built from 15 residues. Trimming took 2 bases from V and 2 from J, leaving 12 bases between them. CDR1 is LGHDT, CDR2 YNNKEL, per germline (reference sequence). The CDR3 sequence is CASSQMPGKQETQYF. The CDR3 bases are TGTGCCAGCAGCCAAATGCCAGGCAAACAAGAGACCCAGTACTTC.

Turning to this clone: The junction shows a germline mismatch at one end, possibly a read error. The chain combines TRBV3-1 (or the pseudogene TRBV3-2) with TRBJ2-3; the match to TRBD2 covers 14 bases. Germline V CDR1 and CDR2: LGHDT, YNNKEL (reference sequence). The CDR3 runs 13 residues. The CDR3 region is CASSQGTSGGRWF. As DNA, the CDR3 is TGTGCCAGCAGCCAGGGGACTAGCGGGGGCCGGTGGTTT.

This clone was counted once. The CDR3 ends on some other residue instead of the conserved phenylalanine or tryptophan, so this is likely a read error. It is unclear where the CDR3 begins or ends on the DNA, so no DNA is shown, and the CDR3 is as TCRdb lists it. The rearrangement uses TRBV30 and TRBJ2-7; TRBD1 is taken as the D call from the table, unchecked against the DNA. Germline V gene lookup returns CDR1 GTSNPN and CDR2 SVGIG (reference sequence). The CDR3 region is 11 residues in length, termini included. The CDR3 here is CAWSPGQGIRY.